This TCR beta chain was identified during a study of cytomegalovirus exposure and HLA in healthy donors. Clones were read by immunoSEQ multiplex PCR, and TCRdb kept only the in-frame ones, dropping some. The table lists over 250,000 clones, 80% to 90% of them singletons, with 0.95% to 1.1% in the top ten. Donors were drawn from the approximately 110-subject validation cohort, separate from the approximately 670-subject first cohort. CDR1 LNHDA and CDR2 SQIVND come from the germline V gene (reference sequence). This CDR3 has 18 residues. With V trimmed by 2 bases and J by 6 bases, 11 bases remained unmatched.

This chain uses TRBV19 with TRBJ2-2, with 11 bases aligning to TRBD1. Input material: PBMCs. This clonotype originated in a woman between 18 and 29 years old in good health and CMV-seronegative. CDR3 bases: TGTGCCAGTAGTATATACCCCGGACAGGGGGCGACTCCCGGGGAGCTGTTTTTT. Translation: CASSIYPGQGATPGELFF.